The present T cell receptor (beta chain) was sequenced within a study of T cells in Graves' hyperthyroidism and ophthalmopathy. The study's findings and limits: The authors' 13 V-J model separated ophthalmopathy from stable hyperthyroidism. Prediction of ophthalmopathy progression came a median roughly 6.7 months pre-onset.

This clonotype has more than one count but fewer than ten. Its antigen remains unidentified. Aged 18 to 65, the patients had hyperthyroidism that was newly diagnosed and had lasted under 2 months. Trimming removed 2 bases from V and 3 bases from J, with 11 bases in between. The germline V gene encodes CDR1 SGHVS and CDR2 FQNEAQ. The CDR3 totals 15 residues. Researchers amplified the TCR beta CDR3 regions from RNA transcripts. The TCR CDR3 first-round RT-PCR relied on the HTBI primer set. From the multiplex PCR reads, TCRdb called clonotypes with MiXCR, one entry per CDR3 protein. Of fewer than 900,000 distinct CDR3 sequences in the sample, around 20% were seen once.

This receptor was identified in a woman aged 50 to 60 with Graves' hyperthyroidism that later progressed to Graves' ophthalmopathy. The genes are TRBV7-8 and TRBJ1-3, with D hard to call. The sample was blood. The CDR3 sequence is CASSLLGSGGNTIYF. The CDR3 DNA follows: TGTGCCAGCAGCTTACTGGGATCAGGTGGAAACACCATATATTTT.